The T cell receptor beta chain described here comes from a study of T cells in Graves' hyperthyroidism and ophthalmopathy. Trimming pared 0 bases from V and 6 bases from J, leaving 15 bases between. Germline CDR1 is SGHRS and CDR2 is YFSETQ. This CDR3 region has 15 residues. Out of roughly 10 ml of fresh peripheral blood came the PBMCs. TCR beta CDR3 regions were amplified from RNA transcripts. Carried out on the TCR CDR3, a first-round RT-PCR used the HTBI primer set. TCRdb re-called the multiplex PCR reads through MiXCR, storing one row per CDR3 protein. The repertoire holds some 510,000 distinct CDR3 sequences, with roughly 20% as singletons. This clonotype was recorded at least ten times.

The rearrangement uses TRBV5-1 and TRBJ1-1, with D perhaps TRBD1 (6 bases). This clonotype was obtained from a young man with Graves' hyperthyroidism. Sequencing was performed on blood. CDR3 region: CASSLAPQGSSEAFF. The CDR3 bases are TGCGCCAGCAGCTTGGCCCCACAGGGTTCATCTGAAGCTTTCTTT.